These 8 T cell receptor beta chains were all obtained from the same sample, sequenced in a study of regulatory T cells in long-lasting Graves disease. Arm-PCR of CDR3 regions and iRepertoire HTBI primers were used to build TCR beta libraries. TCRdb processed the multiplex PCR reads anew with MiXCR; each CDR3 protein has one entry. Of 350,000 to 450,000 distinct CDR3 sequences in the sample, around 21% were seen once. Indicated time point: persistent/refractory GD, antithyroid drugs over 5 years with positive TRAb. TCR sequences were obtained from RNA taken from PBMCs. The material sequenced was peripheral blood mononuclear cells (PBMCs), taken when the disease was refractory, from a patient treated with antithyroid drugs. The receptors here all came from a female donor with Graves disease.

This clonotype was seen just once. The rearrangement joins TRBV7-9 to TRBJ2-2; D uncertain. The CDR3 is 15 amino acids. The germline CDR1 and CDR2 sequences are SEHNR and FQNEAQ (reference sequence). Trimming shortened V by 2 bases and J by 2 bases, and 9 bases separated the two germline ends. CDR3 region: CASSLYLENTGELFF. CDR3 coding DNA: TGTGCCAGCAGCTTATATCTTGAAAACACCGGGGAGCTGTTTTTT.

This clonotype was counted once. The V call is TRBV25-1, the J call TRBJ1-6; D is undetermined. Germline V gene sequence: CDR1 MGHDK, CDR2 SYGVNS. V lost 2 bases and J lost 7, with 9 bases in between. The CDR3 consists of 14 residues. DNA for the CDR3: TGTGCCAGCAGTGAAACGACGGTAAATTCACCCCTCCACTTT. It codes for CASSETTVNSPLHF.

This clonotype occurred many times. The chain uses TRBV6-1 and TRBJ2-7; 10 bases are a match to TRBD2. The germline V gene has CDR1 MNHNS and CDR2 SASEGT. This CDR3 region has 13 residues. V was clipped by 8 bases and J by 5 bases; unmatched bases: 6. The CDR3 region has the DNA TGTGCCAGCGAAGCGGGAGGGGGAAACGAGCAGTACTTC. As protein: CASEAGGGNEQYF.

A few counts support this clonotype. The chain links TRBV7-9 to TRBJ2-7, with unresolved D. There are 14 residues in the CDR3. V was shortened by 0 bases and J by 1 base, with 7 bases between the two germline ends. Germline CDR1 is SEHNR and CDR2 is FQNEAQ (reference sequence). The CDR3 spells CASSLAQRSYEQYF. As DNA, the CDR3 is TGTGCCAGCAGCTTAGCGCAGCGATCCTACGAGCAGTACTTC.

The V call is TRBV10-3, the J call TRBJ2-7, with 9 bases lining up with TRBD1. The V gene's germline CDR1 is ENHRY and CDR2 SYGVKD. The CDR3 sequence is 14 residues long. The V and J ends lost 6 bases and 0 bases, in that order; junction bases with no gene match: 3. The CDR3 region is CAIRGTGNSYEQYF. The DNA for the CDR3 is TGTGCCATCAGGGGGACAGGGAACTCCTACGAGCAGTACTTC.

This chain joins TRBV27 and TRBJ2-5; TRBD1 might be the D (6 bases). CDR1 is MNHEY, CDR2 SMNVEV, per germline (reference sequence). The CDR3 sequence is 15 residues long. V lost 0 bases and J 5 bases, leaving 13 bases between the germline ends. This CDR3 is CASSLSPGAGETQYF. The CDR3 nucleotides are TGTGCCAGCAGTTTATCGCCAGGGGCCGGGGAGACCCAGTACTTC.

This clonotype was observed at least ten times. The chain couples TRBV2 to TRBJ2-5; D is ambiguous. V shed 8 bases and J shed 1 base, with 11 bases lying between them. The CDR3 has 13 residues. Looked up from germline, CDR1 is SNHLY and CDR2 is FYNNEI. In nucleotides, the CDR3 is TGTGCCAGCTTTTACGAAAGCCAAGAGACCCAGTACTTC. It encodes CASFYESQETQYF.

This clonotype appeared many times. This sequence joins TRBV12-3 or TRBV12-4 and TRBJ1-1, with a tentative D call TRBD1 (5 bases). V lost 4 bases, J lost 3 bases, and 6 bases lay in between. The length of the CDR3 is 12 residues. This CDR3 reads CASSYRYTEAFF. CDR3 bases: TGTGCCAGCAGTTACAGGTACACTGAAGCTTTCTTT.